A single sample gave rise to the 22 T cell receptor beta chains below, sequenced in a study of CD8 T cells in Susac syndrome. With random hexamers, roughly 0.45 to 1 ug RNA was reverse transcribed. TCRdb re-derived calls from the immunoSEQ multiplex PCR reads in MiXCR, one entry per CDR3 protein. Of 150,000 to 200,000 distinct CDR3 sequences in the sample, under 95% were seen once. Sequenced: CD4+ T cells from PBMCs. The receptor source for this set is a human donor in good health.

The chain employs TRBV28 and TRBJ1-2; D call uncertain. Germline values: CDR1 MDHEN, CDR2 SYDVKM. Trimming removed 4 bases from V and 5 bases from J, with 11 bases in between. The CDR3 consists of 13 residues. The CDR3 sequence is CASSSGQSYGYTF. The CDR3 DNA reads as TGTGCCAGCAGTTCCGGGCAGAGTTATGGCTACACCTTC.

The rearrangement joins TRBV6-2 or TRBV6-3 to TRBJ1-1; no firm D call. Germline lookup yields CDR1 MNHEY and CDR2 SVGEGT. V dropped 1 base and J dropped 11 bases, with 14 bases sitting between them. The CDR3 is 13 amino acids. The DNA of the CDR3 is TGTGCCAGCAGTTACTTGTCCGGGGAAGTGGCTTTCTTT. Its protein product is CASSYLSGEVAFF.

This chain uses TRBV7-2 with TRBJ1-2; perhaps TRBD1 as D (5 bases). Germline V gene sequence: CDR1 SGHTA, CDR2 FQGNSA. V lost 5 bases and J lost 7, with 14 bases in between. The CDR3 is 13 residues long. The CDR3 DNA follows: TGTGCCAGCAGCCCGACGGGGGGAGCTGGCTACACCTTC. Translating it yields CASSPTGGAGYTF.

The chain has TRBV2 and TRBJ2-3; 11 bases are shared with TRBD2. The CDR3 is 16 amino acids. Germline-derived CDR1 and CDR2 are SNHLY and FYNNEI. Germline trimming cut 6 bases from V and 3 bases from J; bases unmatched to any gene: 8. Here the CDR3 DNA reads TGTGCCAGCAGGGTACTAGCGGGAGTCTGGACAGATACGCAGTATTTT. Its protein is CASRVLAGVWTDTQYF.

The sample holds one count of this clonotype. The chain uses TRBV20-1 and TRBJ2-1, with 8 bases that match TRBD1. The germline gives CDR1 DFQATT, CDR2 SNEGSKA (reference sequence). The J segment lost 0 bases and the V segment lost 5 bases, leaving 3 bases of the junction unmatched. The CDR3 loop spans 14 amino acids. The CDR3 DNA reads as TGCAGTGCTTCCAGGGGGCTCTCCTACAATGAGCAGTTCTTC. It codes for CSASRGLSYNEQFF.

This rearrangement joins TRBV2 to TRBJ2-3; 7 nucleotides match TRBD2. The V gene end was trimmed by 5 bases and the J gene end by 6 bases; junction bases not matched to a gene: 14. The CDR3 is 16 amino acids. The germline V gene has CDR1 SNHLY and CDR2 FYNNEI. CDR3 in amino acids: CASSPRVGGSVDTQYF. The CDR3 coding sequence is TGTGCCAGCAGTCCCCGGGTGGGCGGGAGTGTGGATACGCAGTATTTT. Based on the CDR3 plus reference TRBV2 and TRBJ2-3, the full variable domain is EPEVTQTPSHQVTQMGQEVILRCVPISNHLYFYWYRQILGQKVEFLVSFYNNEISEKSEIFDDQFSVERPDGSNFTLKIRSTKLEDSAMYFCASSPRVGGSVDTQYFGPGTRLTVL.

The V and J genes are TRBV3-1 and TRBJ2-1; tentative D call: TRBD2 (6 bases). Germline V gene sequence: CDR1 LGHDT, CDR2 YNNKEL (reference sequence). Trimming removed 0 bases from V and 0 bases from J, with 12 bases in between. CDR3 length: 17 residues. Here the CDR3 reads CASSQDPRGSSYNEQFF. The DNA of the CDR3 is TGTGCCAGCAGCCAAGATCCGCGGGGAAGCTCCTACAATGAGCAGTTCTTC.

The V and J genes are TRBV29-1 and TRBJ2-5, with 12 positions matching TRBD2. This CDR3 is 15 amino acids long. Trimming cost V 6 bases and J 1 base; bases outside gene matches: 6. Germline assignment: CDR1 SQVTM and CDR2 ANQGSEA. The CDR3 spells CSVPTSGGPQETQYF. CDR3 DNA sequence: TGCAGCGTCCCGACTAGCGGGGGCCCCCAAGAGACCCAGTACTTC.

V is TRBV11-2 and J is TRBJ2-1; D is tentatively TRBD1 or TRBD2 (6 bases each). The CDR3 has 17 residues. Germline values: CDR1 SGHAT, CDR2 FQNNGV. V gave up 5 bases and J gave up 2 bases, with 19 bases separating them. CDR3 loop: CASSPTSGARTYNEQFF. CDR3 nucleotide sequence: TGTGCCAGCAGCCCCACTTCGGGGGCCAGGACCTACAATGAGCAGTTCTTC.

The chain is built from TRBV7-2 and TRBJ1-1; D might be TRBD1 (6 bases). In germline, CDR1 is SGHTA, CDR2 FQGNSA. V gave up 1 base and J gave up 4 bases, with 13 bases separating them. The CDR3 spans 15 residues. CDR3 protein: CASSLVGALGTEAFF. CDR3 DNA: TGTGCCAGCAGCTTAGTGGGGGCGCTGGGCACTGAAGCTTTCTTT. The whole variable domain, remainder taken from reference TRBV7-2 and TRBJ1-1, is GAGVSQSPSNKVTEKGKDVELRCDPISGHTALYWYRQSLGQGLEFLIYFQGNSAPDKSGLPSDRFSAERTGGSVSTLTIQRTQQEDSAVYLCASSLVGALGTEAFFGQGTRLTVV.

In DNA form, the CDR3 reads TGCAGCGTTGAACGCGGACGCACTGAAGCTTTCTTT. Its translation: CSVERGRTEAFF. V and J are TRBV29-1 and TRBJ1-1; D is ambiguous. From germline, CDR1 is SQVTM and CDR2 ANQGSEA. Between the trimmed V and J ends, which lost 2 bases and 4 bases, there was a span of 8 bases. The length of the CDR3 is 12 residues.

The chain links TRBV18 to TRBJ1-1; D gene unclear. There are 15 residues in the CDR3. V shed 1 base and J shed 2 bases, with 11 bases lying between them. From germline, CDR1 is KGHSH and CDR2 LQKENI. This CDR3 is CASSPREEPNTEAFF. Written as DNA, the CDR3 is TGTGCCAGCTCACCACGCGAAGAACCAAACACTGAAGCTTTCTTT.

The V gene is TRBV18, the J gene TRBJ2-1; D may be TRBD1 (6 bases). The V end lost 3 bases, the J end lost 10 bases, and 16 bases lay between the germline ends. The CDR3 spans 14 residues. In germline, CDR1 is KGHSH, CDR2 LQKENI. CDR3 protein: CASSPFPRDREQFF. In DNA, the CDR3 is TGTGCCAGCTCACCGTTTCCCAGAGACAGGGAGCAGTTCTTC.

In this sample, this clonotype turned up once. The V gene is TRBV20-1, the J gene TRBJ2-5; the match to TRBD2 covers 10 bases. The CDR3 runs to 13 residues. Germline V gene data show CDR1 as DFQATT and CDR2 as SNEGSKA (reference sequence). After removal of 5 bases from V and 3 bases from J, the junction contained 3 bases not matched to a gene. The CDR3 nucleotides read TGCAGTGCTCCAGCGGGAGGGAAAGAGACCCAGTACTTC. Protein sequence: CSAPAGGKETQYF.

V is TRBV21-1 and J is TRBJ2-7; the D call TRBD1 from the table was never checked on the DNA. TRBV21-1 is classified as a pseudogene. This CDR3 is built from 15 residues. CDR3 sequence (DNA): TGTGCCAGCAGCAAAGCGTACAGGGTGTCCTACGAGCAGTACTTC. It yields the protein CASSKAYRVSYEQYF.

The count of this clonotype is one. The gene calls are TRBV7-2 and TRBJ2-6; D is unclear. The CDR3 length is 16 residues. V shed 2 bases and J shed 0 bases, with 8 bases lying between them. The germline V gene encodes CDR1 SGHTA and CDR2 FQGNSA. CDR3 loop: CASSLRVTSGANVLTF. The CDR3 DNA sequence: TGTGCCAGCAGCTTAAGGGTTACCTCTGGGGCCAACGTCCTGACTTTC.

This chain's CDR3 is CASSWTWGAGQETQYF. CDR3 nucleotide sequence: TGTGCCAGCAGTTGGACGTGGGGGGCGGGCCAAGAGACCCAGTACTTC. The rearrangement links TRBV27 to TRBJ2-5, with D possibly called TRBD1 or TRBD2 (6 bases each). Trimming cost V 4 bases and J 1 base, with 16 bases left between them. CDR1 is MNHEY and CDR2 is SMNVEV in the germline V gene (reference sequence). CDR3 size: 16 residues.

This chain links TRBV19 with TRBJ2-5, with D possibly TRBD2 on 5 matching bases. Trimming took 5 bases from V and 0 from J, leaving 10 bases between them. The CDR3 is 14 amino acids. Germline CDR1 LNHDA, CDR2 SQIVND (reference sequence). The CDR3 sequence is CASSFDGNQETQYF. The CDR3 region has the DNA TGTGCCAGTAGTTTCGACGGGAACCAAGAGACCCAGTACTTC.

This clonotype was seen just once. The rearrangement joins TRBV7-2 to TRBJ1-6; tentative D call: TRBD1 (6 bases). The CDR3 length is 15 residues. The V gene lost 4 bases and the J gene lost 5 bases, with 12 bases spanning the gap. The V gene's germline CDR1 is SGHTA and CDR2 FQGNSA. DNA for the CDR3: TGTGCCAGCAGCTCCTCAGGGGTGGATAATTCACCCCTCCACTTT. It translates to CASSSSGVDNSPLHF.

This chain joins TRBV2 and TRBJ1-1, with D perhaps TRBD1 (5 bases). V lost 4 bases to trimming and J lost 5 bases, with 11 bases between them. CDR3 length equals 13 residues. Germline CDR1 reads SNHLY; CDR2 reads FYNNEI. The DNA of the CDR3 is TGTGCCAGCAGTGTTTCGGGGGGAACTGAAGCTTTCTTT. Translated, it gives CASSVSGGTEAFF.

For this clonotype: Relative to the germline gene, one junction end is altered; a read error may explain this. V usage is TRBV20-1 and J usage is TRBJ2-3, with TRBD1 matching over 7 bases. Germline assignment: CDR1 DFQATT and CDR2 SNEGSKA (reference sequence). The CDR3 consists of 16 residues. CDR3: CSARDDRAQFTDTQYF. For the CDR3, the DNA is TGCAGTGCAAGAGACGACAGGGCACAGTTCACAGATACGCAGTATTTT.

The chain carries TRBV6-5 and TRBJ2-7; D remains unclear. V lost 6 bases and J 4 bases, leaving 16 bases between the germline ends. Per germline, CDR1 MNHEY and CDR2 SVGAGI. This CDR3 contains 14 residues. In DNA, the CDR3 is TGTGCCAGCAGCTCCGGTCCTAACCCGTACGAGCAGTACTTC. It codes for CASSSGPNPYEQYF.